Listed below are T cell receptor beta chains from one sample, sequenced in a study of siplizumab effects on memory and regulatory T cells. Using immunoSEQ multiplex PCR, the repertoire was profiled, and TCRdb retains in-frame clones only, with some absent. The sample lists 75,000 to 100,000 clones; just under 95% were seen once. Sequenced sample: non-Treg CD4+ T cells sorted from blood. These receptors were taken from a human donor in good health. Each CDR3 is given with its conserved first and last residue. The D gene is left open where the match is weak. Clone size is not always given. Where it is, it says once, few, many or a class for expanded clones.

j_call: TRBJ2-7; v_call: TRBV28; clone_size: -; d_call: -; cdr3_aa: CASSWTVVTYEQYF; cdr3_nt: TGTGCCAGCAGTTGGACAGTAGTAACCTACGAGCAGTACTTC
j_call: TRBJ1-1; v_call: TRBV18; clone_size: -; d_call: -; cdr3_aa: CASSPPSLKLMNTEAFF; cdr3_nt: TGTGCCAGCTCACCCCCCAGCCTTAAGCTCATGAACACTGAAGCTTTCTTT
j_call: TRBJ1-5; v_call: TRBV25-1; clone_size: once; d_call: -; cdr3_aa: CASRGQVDQPQHF; cdr3_nt: TGTGCCAGCCGCGGGCAGGTGGATCAGCCCCAGCATTTT
j_call: TRBJ2-2; v_call: TRBV28; clone_size: -; d_call: -; cdr3_aa: CASKGGKLSTSKRHTGELFF; cdr3_nt: TGTGCCAGCAAAGGGGGAAAACTCTCGACTAGCAAACGCCATACCGGGGAGCTGTTTTTT
j_call: TRBJ1-5; v_call: TRBV19; clone_size: -; d_call: -; cdr3_aa: CASRRTASYSNQPQHF; cdr3_nt: TGTGCCAGTAGGCGGACAGCTAGTTATAGCAATCAGCCCCAGCATTTT
j_call: TRBJ2-7; v_call: TRBV25-1; clone_size: -; d_call: -; cdr3_aa: CASSDPGRPYEQYF; cdr3_nt: TGTGCCAGCAGTGACCCCGGACGGCCCTACGAGCAGTACTTC
j_call: TRBJ2-5; v_call: TRBV11-2; clone_size: -; d_call: TRBD2; cdr3_aa: CASSLAGGPAGETQYF; cdr3_nt: TGTGCCAGCAGCTTAGCGGGAGGACCAGCGGGAGAGACCCAGTACTTC
j_call: TRBJ2-7; v_call: TRBV7-8; clone_size: -; d_call: -; cdr3_aa: CASSLAYEITYEQYF; cdr3_nt: TGTGCCAGCAGCTTAGCGTATGAGATCACCTACGAGCAGTACTTC
j_call: TRBJ2-1; v_call: TRBV11-2; clone_size: -; d_call: TRBD2; cdr3_aa: CASSSTGLAGPNLFF; cdr3_nt: TGTGCCAGCAGCTCCACCGGACTAGCGGGACCCAATCTGTTCTTC
j_call: TRBJ2-1; v_call: TRBV11-2; clone_size: -; d_call: -; cdr3_aa: CASSLGGAPGNEQFF; cdr3_nt: TGTGCCAGCAGCTTAGGCGGGGCCCCGGGCAATGAGCAGTTCTTC
j_call: TRBJ1-1; v_call: TRBV28; clone_size: -; d_call: -; cdr3_aa: CASSLSGVKAFF; cdr3_nt: TGTGCCAGCAGTTTATCCGGGGTTAAAGCTTTCTTT